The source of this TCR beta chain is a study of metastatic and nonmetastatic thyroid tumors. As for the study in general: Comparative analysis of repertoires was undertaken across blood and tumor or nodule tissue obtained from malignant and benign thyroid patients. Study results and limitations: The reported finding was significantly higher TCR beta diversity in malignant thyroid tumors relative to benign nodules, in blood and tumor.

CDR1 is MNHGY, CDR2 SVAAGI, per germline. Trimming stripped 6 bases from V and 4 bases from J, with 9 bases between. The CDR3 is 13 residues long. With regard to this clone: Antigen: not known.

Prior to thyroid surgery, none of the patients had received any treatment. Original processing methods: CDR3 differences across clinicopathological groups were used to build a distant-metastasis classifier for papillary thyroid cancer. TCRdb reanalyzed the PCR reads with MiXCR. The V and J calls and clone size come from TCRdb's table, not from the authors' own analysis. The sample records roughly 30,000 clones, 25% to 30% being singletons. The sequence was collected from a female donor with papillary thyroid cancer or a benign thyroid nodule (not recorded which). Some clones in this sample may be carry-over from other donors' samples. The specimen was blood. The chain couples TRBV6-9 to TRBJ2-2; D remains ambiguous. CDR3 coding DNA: TGTGCCAGCAGCTCTACGGGCACCGGGGAGCTGTTTTTT. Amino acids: CASSSTGTGELFF.